The following is a TCR beta chain sequence with its context. These data belong to a study of blood T cell repertoires in COVID-19. Sequenced by immunoSEQ multiplex PCR; TCRdb stores in-frame clones only, minus some. The table lists about 300,000 clones, over 80% of them singletons. Looked up from germline, CDR1 is MNHEY and CDR2 is SVGAGI. The CDR3 runs to 15 residues. V was clipped by 5 bases and J by 8 bases; unmatched bases: 10. The material sequenced was peripheral blood. The sequence was collected from a woman aged 50 to 60 with COVID-19, enrolled during active disease. This chain uses TRBV6-5 with TRBJ2-1; 9 nucleotides agree with TRBD2. CDR3 region: CASSTGVAGAHEQFF. As DNA, the CDR3 is TGTGCCAGCAGTACTGGGGTAGCGGGAGCACATGAGCAGTTCTTC.